The T cell receptor (beta chain) under discussion was sequenced for a study of T cells in Graves' hyperthyroidism and ophthalmopathy. Study results and caveats: Blood shared most expanded thyroid clonotypes above 0.001.

Authors of the study amplified TCR beta CDR3 regions from RNA transcripts. In the first-round RT-PCR of the TCR CDR3, the HTBI primer set was used. TCRdb reanalysed the multiplex PCR reads using MiXCR and keeps one entry per CDR3 protein. The table lists hundreds of thousands of distinct CDR3 sequences, about 14% of them singletons. The table lists this clonotype with a few counts. Its antigen is unknown. It was uncontrolled infection, other autoimmune disease, pregnancy or lactation that excluded patients. Trimming left V 5 bases short and J 6 bases short, with 12 bases between. Germline CDR1 SEHNR, CDR2 FQNEAQ (reference sequence). The CDR3 loop spans 13 amino acids.

V is TRBV7-9 and J is TRBJ2-3; no clear D. Sequenced: blood. This receptor was identified in a woman between 18 and 29 years old with Graves' hyperthyroidism. CDR3 residues: CASSLALADTQYF. The CDR3 region has the DNA TGTGCCAGCAGCCTTGCCTTGGCGGATACGCAGTATTTT.